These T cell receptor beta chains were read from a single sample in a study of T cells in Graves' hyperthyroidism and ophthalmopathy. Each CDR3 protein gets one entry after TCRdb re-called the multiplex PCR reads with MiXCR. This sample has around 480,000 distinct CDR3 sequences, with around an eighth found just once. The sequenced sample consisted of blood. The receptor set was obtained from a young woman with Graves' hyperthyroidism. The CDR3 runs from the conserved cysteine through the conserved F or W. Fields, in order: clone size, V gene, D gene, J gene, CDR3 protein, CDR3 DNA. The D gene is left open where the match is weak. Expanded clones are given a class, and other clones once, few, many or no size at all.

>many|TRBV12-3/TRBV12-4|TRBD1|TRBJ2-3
CASSSPDRPGQYF
TGTGCCAGCAGTTCTCCGGACAGGCCTGGGCAGTATTTT
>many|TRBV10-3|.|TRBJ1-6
CAISESGASSYNSPLHF
TGTGCCATCAGTGAGTCAGGGGCTAGCTCCTATAATTCACCCCTCCACTTT
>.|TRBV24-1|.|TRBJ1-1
CATSDWENTEAFF
TGTGCCACCAGTGATTGGGAGAACACTGAGGCTTTCTTT
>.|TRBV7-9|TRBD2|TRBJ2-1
CASSRTSGRSYNEQFF
TGTGCCAGCAGCCGGACTAGCGGGAGATCCTACAATGAGCAGTTCTTC
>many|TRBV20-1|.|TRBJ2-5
CSVNPGPEGETQYF
TGCAGTGTTAACCCGGGCCCTGAAGGAGAGACCCAGTACTTC
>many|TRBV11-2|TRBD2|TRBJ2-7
CASSSSKREGKHEQYF
TGTGCCAGCAGCTCCTCGAAGCGGGAGGGAAAACACGAGCAGTACTTC
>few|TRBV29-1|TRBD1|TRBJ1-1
CSVARGWNTEAFF
TGCAGCGTTGCCAGGGGGTGGAACACTGAAGCTTTCTTT
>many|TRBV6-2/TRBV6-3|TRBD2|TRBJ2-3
CASSFLLAGTRSTDTQYF
TGTGCCAGCAGTTTCTTACTAGCGGGGACCAGGAGCACAGATACGCAGTATTTT
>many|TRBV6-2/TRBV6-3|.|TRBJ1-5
CASSTLGRQPQHF
TGTGCCAGCAGTACGTTAGGGCGTCAGCCCCAGCATTTT
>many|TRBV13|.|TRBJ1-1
CASSPTRMNTEAFF
TGTGCCAGCAGCCCGACACGGATGAACACTGAAGCTTTCTTT
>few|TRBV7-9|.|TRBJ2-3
CASIFREPDTQYF
TGTGCCAGCATTTTCAGGGAACCAGATACGCAGTATTTT
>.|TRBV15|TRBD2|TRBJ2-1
CATSRSTPGLAGGFGEQFF
TGTGCCACCAGCAGATCCACCCCGGGACTAGCGGGAGGGTTCGGTGAGCAGTTCTTC
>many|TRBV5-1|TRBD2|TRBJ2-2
CASSLPGLAAGELFF
TGCGCCAGCAGCCTACCCGGACTAGCGGCCGGGGAGCTGTTTTTT
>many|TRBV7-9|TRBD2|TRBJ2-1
CASSLGLAGRGQQFF
TGTGCCAGCAGCCTCGGACTAGCGGGAAGGGGCCAGCAGTTCTTC
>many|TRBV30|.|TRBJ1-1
CAWRYRNTEAFF
TGTGCCTGGAGGTATCGGAACACTGAAGCTTTCTTT
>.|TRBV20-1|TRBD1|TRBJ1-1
CSARDPHRGPHTEAFF
TGCAGTGCTAGAGATCCTCACAGGGGGCCTCACACTGAAGCTTTCTTT
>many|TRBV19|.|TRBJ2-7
CASSLALGGPYEQYF
TGTGCCAGTAGCCTAGCCTTGGGTGGGCCCTACGAGCAGTACTTC
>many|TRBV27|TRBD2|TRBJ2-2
CASTRGVNTGELFF
TGTGCCAGCACCCGGGGGGTGAACACCGGGGAGCTGTTTTTT
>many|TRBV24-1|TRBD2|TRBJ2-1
CATSGIAGGSNEQFF
TGTGCCACCAGTGGTATCGCGGGAGGGAGCAATGAGCAGTTCTTC